The present entry profiles one TCR beta chain with its context. Its antigen remains unidentified. TCRbeta libraries were built with three rounds of nested PCR, modified from ARM-PCR. MiXCR was run by TCRdb on the multiplex PCR reads, yielding one entry per CDR3 protein. This sample has about 98,000 distinct CDR3 sequences, with roughly 78% found just once. V was pared by 9 bases and J by 6 bases, with 20 bases between. Per the germline V gene, CDR1 is SGHNT and CDR2 is YENEEA. The CDR3 totals 14 residues. This sample is drawn from a study of tumor and adjacent non-tumor tissue in lung cancer. Study-level information: Stage I to III disease affected 10 men and 4 or 5 women aged about 31 to 80. Some 4.1 million productive TCRbeta reads were obtained per sample on average.

No cell sorting was done before RNA was extracted from the tissue. More than 3 cm separated this lung sample from the edge of the tumor. Chemotherapy-naive patients with new lung cancer underwent thoracic surgery in China, August–November 2014. Study findings and constraints: TCR diversity was significantly greater in tumor than normal lung tissue.

This chain joins TRBV11-3 and TRBJ1-2; D ambiguous. Source material: distant non-tumor lung tissue. The origin of this receptor is a man aged 55-75 years with small cell lung cancer. The CDR3 sequence: CASSIIFVTNGYTF. The CDR3 bases are TGTGCCAGTAGCATAATTTTTGTGACCAATGGCTACACCTTC.